The count of the clone carrying this T cell receptor beta chain is one. Per the study methods: Reference gene primer amplification yielded estimated nucleated cell counts. Only in-frame clones appear in the TCRdb table, and some are missing; sequencing was by immunoSEQ multiplex PCR. From that table come the V and J calls and clone size; the DNA was used to work out D and trimming. The sample has over 150,000 clones, 91% seen once. This entry belongs to a study of blood T cell repertoires in COVID-19. In the study overall: Sites in the United States, Italy and Spain provided acute and convalescent COVID-19 samples. Sample material is recorded as cDNA or gDNA derived from T cells, B-cell-depleted T cells, or PBMCs.

Germline V lookup: CDR1 SGHRS, CDR2 YFSETQ. CDR3 length: 13 amino acids. Unmatched junction bases numbered 9, after V lost 8 bases and J lost 5 bases. The V gene is TRBV5-1, the J gene TRBJ1-1, with TRBD1 matching 7 bases. Sequenced sample: peripheral blood. The receptor was derived from a man aged 50 or older with acute or convalescent COVID-19. The CDR3 bases are TGCGCCAGTGGTTTAACAGGGGAGACTGAAGCTTTCTTT. Encoded protein: CASGLTGETEAFF.